The 7 T cell receptor beta chains below come from one sample, sequenced in a study of cytomegalovirus exposure and HLA in healthy donors. A multiplex PCR was run with 60 Vbeta primers and 13 Jbeta primers. Produced via immunoSEQ multiplex PCR; TCRdb's table is partial and in-frame only. The table lists approximately 110,000 clones, more than 60% of them singletons, with around 4% in the top ten. The sequencing input was PBMCs. The receptor source for this set is a woman in her thirties or forties in good health and CMV-seronegative.

The chain combines TRBV10-3 with TRBJ2-7; maybe TRBD1 (5 bases). Germline values: CDR1 ENHRY, CDR2 SYGVKD. V was cut by 5 bases and J by 7 bases, with 12 bases left in between. The CDR3 contains 12 residues. The CDR3 is CAISLQGVEQYF. The CDR3 nucleotides read TGTGCCATCAGTCTGCAAGGGGTTGAGCAGTACTTC.

The gene calls are TRBV30 and TRBJ1-2; no clear D. Germline CDR1 is GTSNPN and CDR2 is SVGIG (reference sequence). Between the trimmed V and J ends, which lost 0 bases and 0 bases, there was a span of 17 bases. This CDR3 is 17 amino acids long. The DNA of the CDR3 is TGTGCCTGGAGTGTTGGCGGCCGCTTCTTAGCTAACTATGGCTACACCTTC. Protein product: CAWSVGGRFLANYGYTF.

This clone appeared once. The rearrangement links TRBV28 to TRBJ2-2; TRBD2 matches 9 bases. Trimming took 6 bases from V and 5 from J; bases not matched to a gene: 7. This CDR3 contains 15 residues. Per germline, CDR1 MDHEN and CDR2 SYDVKM. CDR3 DNA sequence: TGTGCCAGCAGCCTGGCGGGAGGGGGAACCGGGGAGCTGTTTTTT. Translating it yields CASSLAGGGTGELFF.

This chain links TRBV27 with TRBJ2-7; D is uncertain. In germline, CDR1 is MNHEY, CDR2 SMNVEV (reference sequence). V was cut by 3 bases and J by 9 bases, with 6 bases left in between. This CDR3 is 10 amino acids long. CDR3 amino acids: CASSFKWQYF. DNA of the CDR3: TGTGCCAGCAGTTTCAAATGGCAGTACTTC.

The V call is TRBV5-6, the J call TRBJ1-1; D gene ambiguous. Germline V gene data show CDR1 as SGHDT and CDR2 as YYEEEE. The CDR3 runs to 14 residues. V dropped 4 bases and J dropped 2 bases, with 12 bases sitting between them. The CDR3 coding sequence is TGTGCCAGCAGCCCGAGTTTTGCAAACACTGAAGCTTTCTTT. Amino acids: CASSPSFANTEAFF.

The chain recombines TRBV6-1 with TRBJ1-1; 7 nucleotides agree with TRBD1. Losses at the gene ends were 7 bases for V and 8 bases for J; bases not matched to a gene: 13. Germline CDR1 reads MNHNS; CDR2 reads SASEGT. The CDR3 is made up of 14 amino acids. As DNA, the CDR3 is TGTGCCAGCACGCAGGGACAGCCAAATAGGGAAGCTTTCTTT. It yields the protein CASTQGQPNREAFF.

This chain connects TRBV7-3 to TRBJ2-2; D might be TRBD2 (6 bases). CDR1 is SGHTA, CDR2 FQGTGA, per germline. Trimming took 6 bases from V and 6 from J, leaving 11 bases between them. The CDR3 length is 13 residues. The CDR3 coding sequence is TGTGCCAGCAGTTTAGCGGTACCCGGGGAGCTGTTTTTT. Translation: CASSLAVPGELFF.